This TCR beta chain is from a study of CD8+CD57+ T cells in acquired aplastic anemia. For the study at large: Isolated CD4+ and CD8+ cells, once sorted, yielded DNA averaging around 3 ug. General observations from the study: Overlapping CD8+ CDR3 repertoires of patients and controls contained approximately 28 shared sequences.

Both TCR beta VDJ combination and CDR3 sequence profiling were carried out. Genomic DNA was the template for this profiling. TCRdb redid the calling of the reads with MiXCR, one entry per CDR3 protein. The sample shows about 200,000 distinct CDR3 sequences, under 50% of them seen only once. Patients who underwent sequencing had shown CD8+CD57+ cell expansion by flow cytometry. Every patient presented with severe acquired aplastic anemia. Note on this clonotype: The antigen is not known.

CDR3 length: 11 amino acids. Trimming removed 10 bases from V and 7 bases from J; junction bases left unmatched: 4. Germline CDR1 and CDR2: ENHRY and SYGVKD. This TCR was recovered from a human donor with aplastic anemia. Sequences were obtained from sorted CD4+, CD8+, or CD8+CD57+ T cells (not recorded which) from PBMCs. The rearrangement joins TRBV10-3 to TRBJ2-1; TRBD2 matches at 7 bases. CDR3 sequence: CASGGANEQFF. CDR3 nucleotide sequence: TGTGCCAGCGGGGGAGCGAATGAGCAGTTCTTC.